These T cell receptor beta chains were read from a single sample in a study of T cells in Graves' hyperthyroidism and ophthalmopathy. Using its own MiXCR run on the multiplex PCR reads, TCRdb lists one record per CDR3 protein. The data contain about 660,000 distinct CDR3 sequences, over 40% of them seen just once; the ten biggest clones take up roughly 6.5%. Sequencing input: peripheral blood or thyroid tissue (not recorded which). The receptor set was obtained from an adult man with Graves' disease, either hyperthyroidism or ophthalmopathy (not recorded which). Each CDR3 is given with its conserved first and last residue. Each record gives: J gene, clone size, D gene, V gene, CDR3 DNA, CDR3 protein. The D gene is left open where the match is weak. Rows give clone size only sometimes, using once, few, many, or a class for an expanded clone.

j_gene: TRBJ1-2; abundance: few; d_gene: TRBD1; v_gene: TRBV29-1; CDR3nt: TGCAGCGTTGAATTTTTGGACAGGGGTTGGTATGGCTACACCTTC; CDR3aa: CSVEFLDRGWYGYTF
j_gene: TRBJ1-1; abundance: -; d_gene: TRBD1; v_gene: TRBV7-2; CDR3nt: TGTGCCAGCAGCTTTCCGAATACCGGGACAGTGAACACTGAAGCTTTCTTT; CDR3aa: CASSFPNTGTVNTEAFF
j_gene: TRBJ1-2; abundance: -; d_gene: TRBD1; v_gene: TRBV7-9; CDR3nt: TGTGCCAGCAGCCCGGGACAGAACTCGGGCGGCTACACCTTC; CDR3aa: CASSPGQNSGGYTF
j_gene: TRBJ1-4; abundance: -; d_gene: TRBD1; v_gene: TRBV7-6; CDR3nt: TGTGCCAGCAGCGGAGGGACAGCTTATGAAAAACTGTTTTTT; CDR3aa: CASSGGTAYEKLFF
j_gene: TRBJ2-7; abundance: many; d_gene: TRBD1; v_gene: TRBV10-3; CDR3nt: TGTGCCATCAGTGAGTCGGGACGGGCAGGGGGCGGCTACGAGCAGTACTTC; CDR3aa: CAISESGRAGGGYEQYF
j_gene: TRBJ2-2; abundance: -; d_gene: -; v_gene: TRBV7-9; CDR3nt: TGCGCCAGCAGCCAAGGAAGGCGGACACGCACCGGGGAGCTGTTTTTT; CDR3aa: CASSQGRRTRTGELFF
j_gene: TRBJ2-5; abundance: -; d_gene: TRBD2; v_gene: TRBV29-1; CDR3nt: TGCAGCGGGGGGACTAGCGGGGAGACCCAGTACTTC; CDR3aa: CSGGTSGETQYF
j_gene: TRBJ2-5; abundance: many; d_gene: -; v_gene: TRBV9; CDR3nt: TGTGCCAGCAGCCCGCTCGTGCAGGGGAGGGAGACCCAGTACTTC; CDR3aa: CASSPLVQGRETQYF
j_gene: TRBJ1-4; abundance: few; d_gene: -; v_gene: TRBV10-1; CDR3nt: TGCGCCAGAATAAAGGAGGGGGTCGAGGCAACTAATGAAAAACTGTTTTTT; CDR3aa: CARIKEGVEATNEKLFF
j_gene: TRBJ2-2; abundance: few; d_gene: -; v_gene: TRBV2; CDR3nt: TGTGCCAGCAGGACGACAGTTTCACCCGGGGAGCTGTTTTTT; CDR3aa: CASRTTVSPGELFF
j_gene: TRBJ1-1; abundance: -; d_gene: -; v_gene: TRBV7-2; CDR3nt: TGTGCCAGCAGCTTAGAAACTCAGCCCCTTGAAGCTTTCTTT; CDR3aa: CASSLETQPLEAFF
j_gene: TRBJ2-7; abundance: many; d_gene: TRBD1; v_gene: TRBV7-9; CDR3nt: TGTGCCAGCAGCCCGGACAGGCTTGCCTACGAGCAGTACTTC; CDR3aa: CASSPDRLAYEQYF
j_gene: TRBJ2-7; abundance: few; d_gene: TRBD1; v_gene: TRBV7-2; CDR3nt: TGTGCCAGCAGCGGACAGGGTACCGACGAGCAGTACTTC; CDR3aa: CASSGQGTDEQYF
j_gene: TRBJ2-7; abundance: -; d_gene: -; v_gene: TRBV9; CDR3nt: TGTGCCAGCAGCCCCGATTTAAGGGGCCGATCCTACGAGCAGTACTTC; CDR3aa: CASSPDLRGRSYEQYF
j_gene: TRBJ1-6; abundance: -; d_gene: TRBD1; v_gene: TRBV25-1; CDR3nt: TGTGCCAGCAGCCAAAACAGGGGACCGCGTTACAATTCACCCCTCCACTTT; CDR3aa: CASSQNRGPRYNSPLHF
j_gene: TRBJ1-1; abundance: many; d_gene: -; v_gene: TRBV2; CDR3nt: TGTGCCAGCAGTGACGGCAGGACCATGAACACTGAAGCTTTCTTT; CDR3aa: CASSDGRTMNTEAFF
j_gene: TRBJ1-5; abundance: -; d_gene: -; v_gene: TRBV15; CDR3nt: TGTGCCACCAGCAGTCCTGGACCCAATAGCAATCAGCCCCAGCATTTT; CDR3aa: CATSSPGPNSNQPQHF
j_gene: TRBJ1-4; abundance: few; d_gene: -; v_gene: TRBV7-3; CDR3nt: TGTGCCAGCAGCCTACAGGGAAAGGGCGAAAAACTGTTTTTT; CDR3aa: CASSLQGKGEKLFF
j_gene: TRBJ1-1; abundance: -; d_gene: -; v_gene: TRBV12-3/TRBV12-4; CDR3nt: TGTGCCAGCAGTGAATCGGGGGCCGGGTTGATGGCTTTCTTT; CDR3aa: CASSESGAGLMAFF
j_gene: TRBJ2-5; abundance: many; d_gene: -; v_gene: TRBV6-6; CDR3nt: TGTGCCAGCAGTTACGACCAGACCCAGTACTTC; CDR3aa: CASSYDQTQYF
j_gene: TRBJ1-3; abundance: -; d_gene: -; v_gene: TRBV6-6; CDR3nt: TGTGCCAGCAGTCACGACAGGCGAAGCTCTGGAAACACCATATATTTT; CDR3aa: CASSHDRRSSGNTIYF
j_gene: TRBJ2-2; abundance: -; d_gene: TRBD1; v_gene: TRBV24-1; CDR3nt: TGTGCCACCAGTGATCCCTCGGACAGGGGGACCGGGGAGCTGTTTTTT; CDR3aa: CATSDPSDRGTGELFF
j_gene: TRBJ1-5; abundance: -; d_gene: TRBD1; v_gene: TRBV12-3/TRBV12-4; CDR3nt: TGTGCCAGCACCGGGGACAGGGTGGGGGGCCAGCCCCAGCATTTT; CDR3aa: CASTGDRVGGQPQHF
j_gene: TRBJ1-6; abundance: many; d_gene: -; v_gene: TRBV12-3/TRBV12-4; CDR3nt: TGTGCCAGCAGTCAAGAGGGGAATTCACCCCTCCACTTT; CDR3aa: CASSQEGNSPLHF
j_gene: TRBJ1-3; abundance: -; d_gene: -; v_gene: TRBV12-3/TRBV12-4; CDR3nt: TGTGCCAGCAGCGTTGAGCAGTCGCCTGGAAACACCATACATTTT; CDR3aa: CASSVEQSPGNTIHF
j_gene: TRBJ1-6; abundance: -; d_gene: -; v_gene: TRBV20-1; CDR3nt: TGCAGTGCTAGAGATTCGCGTGGGGGGAATAATTCACCCCTCCACTTT; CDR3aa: CSARDSRGGNNSPLHF
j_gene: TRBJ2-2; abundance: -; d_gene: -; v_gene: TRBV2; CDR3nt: TGTGCCAGCAGTACTGACTTCTCCCTCACCGGGGAGCTGTTTTTT; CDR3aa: CASSTDFSLTGELFF
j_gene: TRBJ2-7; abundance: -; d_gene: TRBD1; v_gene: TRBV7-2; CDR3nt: TGTGCCAGCAGATTGTCAGGGGGCAGCGGTTACGAGCAGTACTTC; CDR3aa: CASRLSGGSGYEQYF